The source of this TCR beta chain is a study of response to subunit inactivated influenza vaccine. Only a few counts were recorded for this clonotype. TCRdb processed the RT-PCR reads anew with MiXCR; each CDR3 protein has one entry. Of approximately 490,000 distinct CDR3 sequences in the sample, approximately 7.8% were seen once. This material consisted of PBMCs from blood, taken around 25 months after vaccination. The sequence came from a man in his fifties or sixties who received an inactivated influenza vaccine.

CDR3 coding DNA: TGTGCCAGCAGCTTACGGGGGTCCCAAGAGACCCAGTACTTC. Its translation: CASSLRGSQETQYF. The chain joins TRBV5-6 to TRBJ2-5; D might be TRBD2 (6 bases). Germline-derived CDR1 and CDR2 are SGHDT and YYEEEE. The CDR3 is made up of 14 amino acids. V was clipped by 2 bases and J by 1 base, with 9 bases between them.